This entry lists 19 T cell receptor beta chains sequenced from one sample in a study of tumor-infiltrating lymphocytes in primary liver carcinoma. The roughly 18-32 mg bulk tissue piece was not sorted before simultaneous RNA and DNA extraction. From roughly 0.45 ug total RNA, TCR beta cDNA was generated with a primer in the constant region. Sequencing libraries for TCR beta derived from three nested multiplex PCR rounds that used slightly modified ARM-PCR. Use of TRBV1-TRBV30 forward primers with a C-beta reverse primer characterized the first two PCR rounds, which lasted roughly 9 cycles each. TCRdb used MiXCR to reprocess the multiplex PCR reads, holding one entry per CDR3 protein. Of 75,000 to 90,000 distinct CDR3 sequences listed, 55% to 85% are singletons. The sequenced sample was liver tumor tissue from sampling region 1. Indicated subset: tumor region T1, superior pole. Source of these receptors: a man aged 40-50 years with primary liver carcinoma and hepatitis B virus infection.

With regard to this clonotype: Germline and junction disagree at one end, which may indicate a read error. The CDR3 DNA reads as TGTGCCGGTAGTTACGCAGTGGACGGCACCGAGGAGCTGTTTTTT. Amino acids: CAGSYAVDGTEELFF. The chain joins TRBV6-5 to TRBJ2-2; D is unresolved. Germline CDR1 and CDR2: MNHEY and SVGAGI. The CDR3 covers 15 residues.

The gene calls are TRBV5-1 and TRBJ2-5; perhaps D is TRBD1 or TRBD2 (6 bases each). Per germline, CDR1 SGHRS and CDR2 YFSETQ. This CDR3 has 15 amino acids. V lost 0 bases, J lost 8 bases, and 17 bases lay in between. The CDR3 DNA reads TGCGCCAGCAGCTTGGAAGGGGGGATGTCAGACACCCAGTACTTC. It encodes CASSLEGGMSDTQYF.

Of note for this clonotype: Mismatch with germline at one junction end may stem from a read error. V and J are TRBV10-2 and TRBJ1-5; D uncertain. This CDR3 is built from 14 residues. Germline CDR1 is WSHSY and CDR2 is SAAADI. CDR3 protein: CASSFDSRNQLQDF. The CDR3 DNA reads TGCGCCAGCAGTTTTGACTCGCGCAATCAGCTCCAGGATTTT.

Of note for this clonotype: This sequence may be a read error, since a much larger clone differs from it by one base. This sequence joins TRBV28 and TRBJ1-1, with D unclear. The ends were cut back, 8 bases at V and 4 bases at J, with 14 bases in the middle. Looked up from germline, CDR1 is MDHEN and CDR2 is SYDVKM. This CDR3 has 13 residues. CDR3 DNA sequence: TGTGCCAGCGGACCCGATCGAGGCACTGAAGCTTTCTTT. Its translation: CASGPDRGTEAFF.

V is TRBV29-1 and J is TRBJ2-7; TRBD1 is a possible D gene (6 bases). Trimming cost V 8 bases and J 5 bases, with 19 bases left between them. Germline loops: CDR1 SQVTM, CDR2 ANQGSEA. The CDR3 length is 13 residues. CDR3 sequence reads: CSTWRTVHDEQYF. DNA of the CDR3: TGCAGCACATGGCGGACAGTCCATGACGAGCAGTACTTC.

With respect to this clonotype: An end of the junction differs from the germline gene, which may be a read error. The CDR3 coding sequence is TGTGACAGCAGTTTGGCGGGGGACCATCCTACTTCTAACTATGGCTACACCTTC. It yields the protein CDSSLAGDHPTSNYGYTF. The gene calls are TRBV28 and TRBJ1-2; maybe TRBD1 (5 bases). This CDR3 has 18 amino acids. Germline V gene sequence: CDR1 MDHEN, CDR2 SYDVKM.

Details on this clonotype: Because the CDR3 is missing its conserved closing phenylalanine or tryptophan, this is likely a read error. The chain uses TRBV11-2 and TRBJ2-5; D might be TRBD2 (6 bases). Germline V lookup: CDR1 SGHAT, CDR2 FQNNGV. Trimming took 3 bases from V and 4 from J, leaving 15 bases between them. CDR3 length: 15 amino acids. This CDR3 is CASSLALASSETQYL. DNA for the CDR3: TGTGCCAGCAGCTTGGCGCTAGCGAGTTCAGAGACCCAGTACTTA.

This chain joins TRBV5-1 and TRBJ2-7, with a possible D match to TRBD1 (5 bases). Germline values: CDR1 SGHRS, CDR2 YFSETQ. Trimming shortened V by 10 bases and J by 2 bases, and 19 bases separated the two germline ends. The CDR3 totals 14 residues. This CDR3 is CADSPKTGPYEQYF. The CDR3, as DNA: TGCGCCGACAGCCCAAAAACCGGCCCCTACGAGCAGTACTTC.

To note about this clonotype: A much more abundant neighbour one base away suggests this may be a read error. Without the conserved terminal phenylalanine or tryptophan, this CDR3 likely stems from a read error. The chain carries TRBV30 and TRBJ2-7; 9 positions match TRBD1. CDR3 length: 11 residues. CDR1 is GTSNPN, CDR2 SVGIG, per germline (reference sequence). The trim removed 5 bases at V and 6 bases at J, leaving 2 bases unmatched. The CDR3 spells CAWGTGTEQYL. Written as DNA, the CDR3 is TGTGCCTGGGGGACAGGGACCGAGCAGTACCTC.

Details on this clonotype: Germline and junction disagree at one end, which may indicate a read error. J is TRBJ2-1 and V is TRBV11-2, with a weak D call TRBD1 (6 bases). The CDR3 is made up of 15 amino acids. Per the germline V gene, CDR1 is SGHAT and CDR2 is FQNNGV. CDR3 DNA: TGTGCCAGTGTACTAGGGGACCCCCGGGGACATGAGCAATTCTTC. Encoded protein: CASVLGDPRGHEQFF.

Turning to this clonotype: A read error may be the cause here, since a much bigger clone is one base away. The V gene is TRBV5-1, the J gene TRBJ1-2; D might be TRBD1 (5 bases). V lost 4 bases and J 6 bases, leaving 10 bases between the germline ends. Germline V CDR1 and CDR2: SGHRS, YFSETQ. The CDR3 totals 12 residues. Here the CDR3 DNA reads TGCGCCAGCAGCGTTAGAGGGGATGGCTACACCTTC. This gives the protein CASSVRGDGYTF.

The V and J genes are TRBV13 and TRBJ2-1; D is ambiguous. V lost 5 bases and J lost 15, with 32 bases in between. Germline-derived CDR1 and CDR2 are PRHDT and FYEKMQ (reference sequence). This CDR3 is built from 17 residues. CDR3 DNA sequence: TGTGCCAGCAGCCCTAGATTGCCCAGCCCGTCCTACAATGAACGGTTCTTC. Protein: CASSPRLPSPSYNERFF.

The rearrangement links TRBV10-1 to TRBJ2-3, with 7 bases fitting TRBD1. After removal of 11 bases from V and 2 bases from J, the junction contained 7 bases not matched to a gene. The CDR3 loop spans 13 amino acids. CDR1 is WNHNN and CDR2 is SYGVQD in the germline V gene (reference sequence). The CDR3 protein is CAGNRGSTDTQYF. The CDR3 region has the DNA TGCGCCGGCAACAGGGGTTCCACAGATACGCAGTATTTT.

In its sample, this clonotype was seen many times. V usage is TRBV28 and J usage is TRBJ1-1, with 7 bases matching TRBD1. J was trimmed by 9 bases and V by 5 bases; bases with no gene match: 9. The CDR3 length is 13 residues. Germline V lookup: CDR1 MDHEN, CDR2 SYDVKM. The chain's CDR3 is CASSPNTGQKAFF. The DNA of the CDR3 is TGTGCCAGCAGTCCTAATACGGGACAGAAAGCTTTCTTT. Filled out from reference TRBV28 and TRBJ1-1, the complete variable domain reads DVKVTQSSRYLVKRTGEKVFLECVQDMDHENMFWYRQDPGLGLRLIYFSYDVKMKEKGDIPEGYSVSREKKERFSLILESASTNQTSMYLCASSPNTGQKAFFGQGTRLTVV.

In regard to this clonotype: A read error may produce the germline difference seen at one junction end. The rearrangement joins TRBV6-5 to TRBJ2-7; D unresolved. Germline CDR1 reads MNHEY; CDR2 reads SVGAGI. The CDR3 is made up of 14 amino acids. The CDR3 nucleotides read TGTGTCAGCCGTTACTCGCCCATCTCCACCGAGCAGTACTTC. Protein: CVSRYSPISTEQYF.

This clonotype occurred many times. The chain couples TRBV4-1 to TRBJ1-2, with 7 bases matching TRBD1. The CDR3 consists of 17 residues. V was clipped by 4 bases and J by 5 bases; unmatched bases: 16. Germline values: CDR1 MGHRA, CDR2 YSYEKL. The CDR3 DNA is TGCGCCAGCAGCCCCTCCGTGGCGCAGGGGGATAGATATGGCTACACCTTC. Translated, it gives CASSPSVAQGDRYGYTF.

In the case of this clonotype: Relative to the germline gene, one junction end is altered; a read error may explain this. The V call is TRBV6-6, the J call TRBJ2-5; D not certain. Germline values: CDR1 MNHNY, CDR2 SVGAGI (reference sequence). This CDR3 is built from 13 residues. Here the CDR3 reads CASSVTCRETQYF. DNA for the CDR3: TGCGCCAGCAGCGTGACTTGTCGAGAGACCCAGTACTTC.

This clonotype was seen only a few times. CDR3 sequence reads: CASSLGLVDNEQFF. The DNA of the CDR3 is TGTGCCAGCAGCTTAGGGCTAGTAGACAATGAGCAGTTCTTC. The chain has TRBV11-2 and TRBJ2-1, with unresolved D. V lost 1 base to trimming and J lost 5 bases, with 9 bases between them. Germline values: CDR1 SGHAT, CDR2 FQNNGV. This CDR3 has 14 residues.

In regard to this clonotype: One end of the junction varies from germline; a read error may be responsible. Here the CDR3 reads CAWSVDRQTEALF. The DNA of the CDR3 is TGTGCCTGGAGTGTTGACAGGCAAACAGAAGCTTTGTTT. The chain carries TRBV30 and TRBJ1-1, with a weak D call TRBD1 (6 bases). Per the germline V gene, CDR1 is GTSNPN and CDR2 is SVGIG (reference sequence). The CDR3 is 13 amino acids.